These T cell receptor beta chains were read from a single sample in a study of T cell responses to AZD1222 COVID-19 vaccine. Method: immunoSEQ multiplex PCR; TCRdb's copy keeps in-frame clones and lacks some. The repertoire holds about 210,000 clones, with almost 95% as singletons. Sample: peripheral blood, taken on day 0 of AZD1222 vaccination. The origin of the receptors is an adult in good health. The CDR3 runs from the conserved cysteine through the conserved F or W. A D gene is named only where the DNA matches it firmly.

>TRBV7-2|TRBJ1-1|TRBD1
CASNRDRGLTEAFF
TGTGCCAGCAACCGGGACAGGGGGCTCACTGAAGCTTTCTTT
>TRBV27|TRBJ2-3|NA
CASSFLDRTATQYF
TGTGCCAGCAGTTTCTTGGATAGGACAGCCACGCAGTATTTT
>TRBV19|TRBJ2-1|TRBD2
CASSIDTTSGGVYNEQFF
TGTGCCAGTAGTATAGATACGACTAGCGGGGGGGTGTACAATGAGCAGTTCTTC
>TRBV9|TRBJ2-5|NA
CASSVGGLRETQYF
TGTGCCAGCAGCGTGGGGGGGCTCAGGGAGACCCAGTACTTC
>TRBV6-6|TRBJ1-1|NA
CASSGPGTVNTEAFF
TGTGCCAGCAGTGGTCCAGGGACCGTGAACACTGAAGCTTTCTTT
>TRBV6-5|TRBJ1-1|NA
CASSPKGVRTEAFF
TGTGCCAGCAGTCCCAAGGGGGTTAGGACTGAAGCTTTCTTT
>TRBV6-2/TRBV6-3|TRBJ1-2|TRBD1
CASSPQGGVRNYGYTF
TGTGCCAGCAGCCCTCAAGGGGGCGTAAGGAACTATGGCTACACCTTC
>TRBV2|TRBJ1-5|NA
CASSAGTLNQPQHF
TGTGCCAGCAGTGCGGGGACCTTAAATCAGCCCCAGCATTTT
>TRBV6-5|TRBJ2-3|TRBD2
CASRLLAGPTDTQYF
TGTGCCAGCAGACTTTTAGCGGGCCCCACAGATACGCAGTATTTT
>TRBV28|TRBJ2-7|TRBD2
CASSAGTSGGVGEQYF
TGTGCCAGCAGTGCCGGGACTAGCGGGGGCGTAGGGGAGCAGTACTTC
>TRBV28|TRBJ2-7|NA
CASSLWGGSLNYEQYF
TGTGCCAGCAGTTTATGGGGGGGATCATTGAACTACGAGCAGTACTTC
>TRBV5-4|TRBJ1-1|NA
CASSSQSMGSTEAFF
TGTGCCAGCAGCTCACAGAGCATGGGGAGCACTGAAGCTTTCTTT
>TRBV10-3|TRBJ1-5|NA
CAISEPLRPQHF
TGTGCCATCAGTGAGCCCCTCCGGCCCCAGCATTTT
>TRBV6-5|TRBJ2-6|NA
CASSYEGYGANVLTF
TGTGCCAGCAGTTACGAGGGTTATGGGGCCAACGTCCTGACTTTC
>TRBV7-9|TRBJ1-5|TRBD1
CASSYGQAVNQPQHF
TGTGCCAGCAGCTATGGACAGGCCGTCAATCAGCCCCAGCATTTT
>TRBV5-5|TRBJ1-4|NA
CASSLAVGGRGEKLFF
TGTGCCAGCAGCTTGGCGGTCGGGGGGCGGGGTGAAAAACTGTTTTTT
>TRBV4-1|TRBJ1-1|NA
CASSHARLGGNTEAFF
TGCGCCAGCAGCCATGCCCGGTTGGGTGGGAACACTGAAGCTTTCTTT
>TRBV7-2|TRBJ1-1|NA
CASSSGVLNTEAFF
TGTGCCAGCAGCTCGGGGGTTCTGAACACTGAAGCTTTCTTT
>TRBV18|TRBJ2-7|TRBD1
CASSPRDRTYEQYF
TGTGCCAGCTCACCACGGGACAGGACCTACGAGCAGTACTTC
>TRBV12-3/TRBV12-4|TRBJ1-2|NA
CASSLQGNGYTF
TGTGCCAGCAGTTTACAGGGGAATGGCTACACCTTC
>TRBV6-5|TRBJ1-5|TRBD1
CASSRTGPRDQPQHF
TGTGCCAGCAGTCGGACAGGACCTAGGGATCAGCCCCAGCATTTT
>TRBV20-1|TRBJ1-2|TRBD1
CSASLGQGARNYGYTF
TGCAGTGCTAGTCTGGGACAGGGGGCTCGGAACTATGGCTACACCTTC
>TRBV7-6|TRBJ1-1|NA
CASSLDSRIVGAEAFF
TGTGCCAGCAGCTTAGACAGCCGGATAGTCGGGGCTGAAGCTTTCTTT
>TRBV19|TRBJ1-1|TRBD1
CASSIPRQGAVSTEAFF
TGTGCCAGTAGTATACCTAGACAGGGGGCGGTTAGCACTGAAGCTTTCTTT
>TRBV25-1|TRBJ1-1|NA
CASSETGKYTEAFF
TGTGCCAGCAGTGAGACAGGCAAGTACACTGAAGCTTTCTTT
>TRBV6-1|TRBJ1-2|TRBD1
CASSELDRATGYTF
TGTGCCAGCAGTGAGTTAGACAGGGCGACGGGCTACACCTTC
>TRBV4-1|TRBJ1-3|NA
CASSHPEAVSGNTIYF
TGCGCCAGCAGCCACCCAGAGGCGGTCTCTGGAAACACCATATATTTT